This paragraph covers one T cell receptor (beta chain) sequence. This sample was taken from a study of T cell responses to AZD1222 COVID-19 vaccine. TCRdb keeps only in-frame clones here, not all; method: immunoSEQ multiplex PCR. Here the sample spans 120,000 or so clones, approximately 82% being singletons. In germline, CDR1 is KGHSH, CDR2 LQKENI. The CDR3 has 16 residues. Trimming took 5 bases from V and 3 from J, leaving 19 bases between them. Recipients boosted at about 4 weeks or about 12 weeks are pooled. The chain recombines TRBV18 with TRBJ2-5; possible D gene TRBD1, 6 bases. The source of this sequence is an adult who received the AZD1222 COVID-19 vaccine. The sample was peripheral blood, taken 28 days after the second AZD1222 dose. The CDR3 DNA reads TGTGCCAGCTCATCGGGACAAGTGAGGGGTAAAGAGACCCAGTACTTC. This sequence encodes CASSSGQVRGKETQYF.